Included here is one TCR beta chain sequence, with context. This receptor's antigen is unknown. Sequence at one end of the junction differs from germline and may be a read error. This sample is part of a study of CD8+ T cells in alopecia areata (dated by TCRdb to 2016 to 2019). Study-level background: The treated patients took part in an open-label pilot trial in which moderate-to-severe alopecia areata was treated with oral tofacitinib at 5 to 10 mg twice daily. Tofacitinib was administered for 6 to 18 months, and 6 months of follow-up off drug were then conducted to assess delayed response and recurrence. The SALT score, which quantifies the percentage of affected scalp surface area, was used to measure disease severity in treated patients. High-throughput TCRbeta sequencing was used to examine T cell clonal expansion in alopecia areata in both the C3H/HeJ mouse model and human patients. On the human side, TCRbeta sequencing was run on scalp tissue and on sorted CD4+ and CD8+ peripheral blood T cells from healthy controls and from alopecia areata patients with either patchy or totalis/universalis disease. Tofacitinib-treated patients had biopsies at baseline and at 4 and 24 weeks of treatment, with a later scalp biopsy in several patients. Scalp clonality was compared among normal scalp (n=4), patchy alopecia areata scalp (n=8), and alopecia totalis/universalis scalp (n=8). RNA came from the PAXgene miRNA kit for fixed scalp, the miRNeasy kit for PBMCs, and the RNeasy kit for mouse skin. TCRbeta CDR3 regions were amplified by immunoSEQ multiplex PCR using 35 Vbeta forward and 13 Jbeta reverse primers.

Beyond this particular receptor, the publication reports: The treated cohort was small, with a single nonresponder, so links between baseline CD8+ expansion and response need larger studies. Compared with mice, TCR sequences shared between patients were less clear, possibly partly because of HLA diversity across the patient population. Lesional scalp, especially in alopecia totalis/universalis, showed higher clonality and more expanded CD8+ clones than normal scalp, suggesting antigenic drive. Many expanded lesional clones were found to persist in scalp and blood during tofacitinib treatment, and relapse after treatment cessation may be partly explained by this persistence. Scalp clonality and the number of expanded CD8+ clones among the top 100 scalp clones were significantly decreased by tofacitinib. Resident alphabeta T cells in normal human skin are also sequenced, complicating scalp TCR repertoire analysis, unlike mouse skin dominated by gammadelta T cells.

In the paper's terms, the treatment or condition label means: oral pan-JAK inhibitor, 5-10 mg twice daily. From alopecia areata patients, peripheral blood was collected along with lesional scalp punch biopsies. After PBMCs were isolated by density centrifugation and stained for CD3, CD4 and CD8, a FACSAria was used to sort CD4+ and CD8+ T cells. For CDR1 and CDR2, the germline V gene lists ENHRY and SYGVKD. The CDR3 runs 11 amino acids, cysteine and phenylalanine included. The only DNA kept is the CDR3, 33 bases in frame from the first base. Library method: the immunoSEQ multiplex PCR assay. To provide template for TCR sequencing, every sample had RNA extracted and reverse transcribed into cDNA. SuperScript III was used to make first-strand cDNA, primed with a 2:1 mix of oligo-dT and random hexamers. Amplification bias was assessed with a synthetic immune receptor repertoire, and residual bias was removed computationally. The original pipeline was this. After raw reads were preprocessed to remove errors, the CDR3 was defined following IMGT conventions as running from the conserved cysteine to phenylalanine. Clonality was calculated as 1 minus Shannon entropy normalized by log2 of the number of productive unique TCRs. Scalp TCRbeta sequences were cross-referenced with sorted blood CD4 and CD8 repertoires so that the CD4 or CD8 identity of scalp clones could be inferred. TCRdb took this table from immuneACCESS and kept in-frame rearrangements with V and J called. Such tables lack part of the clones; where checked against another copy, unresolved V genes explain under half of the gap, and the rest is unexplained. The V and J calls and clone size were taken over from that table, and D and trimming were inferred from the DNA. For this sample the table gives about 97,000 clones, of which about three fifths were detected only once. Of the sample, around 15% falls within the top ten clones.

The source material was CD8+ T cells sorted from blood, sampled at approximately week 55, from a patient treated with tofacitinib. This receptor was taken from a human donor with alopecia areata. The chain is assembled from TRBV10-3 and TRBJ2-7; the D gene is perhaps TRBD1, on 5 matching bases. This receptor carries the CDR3 CAVRVWGEQYF. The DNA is TGTGCCGTCAGGGTTTGGGGCGAGCAGTACTTC.